This T cell receptor beta chain was recorded in a study of shared clonotypes between healthy human individuals. Study observations and caveats: Tissues were not sampled, only blood, and their repertoires likely differ.

Replicate PCRs for sorted subsets used 200 ng DNA; this equaled some 30,000 T cell genomes. The protocol was immunoSEQ multiplex PCR, while the TCRdb copy is restricted to in-frame clones and leaves out a portion. This table holds over a million clones, around 95% found once. As concerns this clone: Its cognate antigen is unknown.

The origin of this receptor is a man aged 25-45 years in good health. Material for sequencing was naive CD4+ T cells sorted from blood. Subset: CD45RA+ positively selected.

CDR3 sequence reads: CASSSPIRTGELFF. CDR3 coding DNA: TGTGCCAGCAGCTCCCCCATCCGCACCGGGGAGCTGTTTTTT. The gene calls are TRBV5-5 and TRBJ2-2; D uncertain. The V end was cut by 3 bases, the J end by 4 bases, with 10 bases between. CDR1 and CDR2 from the germline V gene are SGHKS and YYEKEE (reference sequence). This CDR3 comprises 14 residues.